The clone carrying this TCR beta chain was recorded at least ten times. Its cognate antigen is unknown. The CDR3 consists of 14 residues. V trimming: 7 bases; J trimming: 3 bases; junction bases outside the gene matches: 6. CDR1 is MNHEY and CDR2 is SMNVEV in the germline V gene (reference sequence). The data originate from a study of blood T cells in healthy people across ages. About the research overall: Every two T cells gave about one barcoded beta molecule via template switching.

Overall study findings and caveats: Expanded clonotype changes were possibly confounded by unknown donor CMV status.

Through a sample-barcoded 5' primer and a J-beta primer mix, a second PCR was run for about 6 to 11 cycles. Every molecule of cDNA carried a tag from a template-switch adaptor with 12 random nucleotides. Every sample gave at least 2.5 million paired-end reads containing CDR3. Each CDR3 protein is one row after TCRdb ran MiXCR on the 5' RACE reads. Of over a million distinct CDR3 sequences detected, less than 50% appear once; the ten largest clones hold 18%. Source material: blood. The receptor comes from a woman aged 60-75 years in good health. This rearrangement joins TRBV27 to TRBJ2-7; 10 bases are shared with TRBD1. The CDR3 DNA reads TGTGCCAGCAAAGGGACAGGGGATTTCTACGAGCAGTACTTC. This translates into CASKGTGDFYEQYF.